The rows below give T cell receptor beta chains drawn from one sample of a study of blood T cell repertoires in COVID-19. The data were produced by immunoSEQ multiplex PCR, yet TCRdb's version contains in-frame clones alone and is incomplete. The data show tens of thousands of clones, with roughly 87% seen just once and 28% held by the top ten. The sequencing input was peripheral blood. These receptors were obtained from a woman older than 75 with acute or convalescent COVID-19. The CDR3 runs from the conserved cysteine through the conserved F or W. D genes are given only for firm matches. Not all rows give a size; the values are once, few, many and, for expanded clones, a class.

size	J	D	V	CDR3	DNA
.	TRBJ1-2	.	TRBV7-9	CASRRLGEGPYGYTF	TGTGCCAGCAGACGACTCGGGGAGGGGCCCTATGGCTACACCTTC
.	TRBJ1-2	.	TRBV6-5	CASSRRAVSYGYTF	TGTGCCAGCAGCCGCAGGGCGGTAAGCTATGGCTACACCTTC
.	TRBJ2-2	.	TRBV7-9	CASSDELGFGELFF	TGTGCCAGCAGCGATGAACTAGGGTTCGGGGAGCTGTTTTTT
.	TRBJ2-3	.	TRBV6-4	CASSDSNTQYF	TGTGCCAGCAGTGACTCTAATACGCAGTATTTT
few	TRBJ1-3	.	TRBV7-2	CASSLGTPSGNTIYF	TGTGCCAGCAGCTTAGGGACACCCTCTGGAAACACCATATATTTT
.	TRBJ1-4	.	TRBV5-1	CASSLGSNKEKLFF	TGCGCCAGCAGCTTGGGGTCAAACAAGGAAAAACTGTTTTTT
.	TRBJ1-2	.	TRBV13	CASSLHGGVDYGYTF	TGTGCCAGCAGCCTCCACGGGGGTGTGGACTATGGCTACACCTTC
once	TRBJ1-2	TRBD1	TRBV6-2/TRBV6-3	CASSYSTGTGYNYGYTF	TGTGCCAGCAGTTACTCAACCGGGACAGGGTATAACTATGGCTACACCTTC
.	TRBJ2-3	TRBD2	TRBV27	CASTSWTSGGVADMQYF	TGTGCCAGCACCTCGTGGACTAGCGGGGGGGTAGCAGATATGCAGTATTTT
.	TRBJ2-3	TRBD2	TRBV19	CASSASTSAPYTDTQYF	TGTGCCAGTAGTGCCTCGACTAGCGCCCCTTACACAGATACGCAGTATTTT
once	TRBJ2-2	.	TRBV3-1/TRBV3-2	CASSSQGNTGELFF	TGTGCCAGCAGCTCGCAGGGGAACACCGGGGAGCTGTTTTTT
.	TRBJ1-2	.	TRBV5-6	CASSLPARGYGYTF	TGTGCCAGCAGCCTCCCTGCCAGAGGCTATGGCTACACCTTC
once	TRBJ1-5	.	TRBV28	CASNLQYSNQPQHF	TGTGCCAGCAACCTGCAGTATAGCAATCAGCCCCAGCATTTT
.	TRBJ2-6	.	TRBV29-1	CSVRQDLSGANVLTF	TGCAGCGTAAGACAGGACCTCTCTGGGGCCAACGTCCTGACTTTC
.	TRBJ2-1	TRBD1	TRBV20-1	CSASVSGQGYGNEQFF	TGCAGTGCTAGTGTCTCGGGACAGGGGTATGGCAATGAGCAGTTCTTC
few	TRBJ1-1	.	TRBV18	CASSPLANTEAFF	TGTGCCAGCTCACCACTGGCGAACACTGAAGCTTTCTTT
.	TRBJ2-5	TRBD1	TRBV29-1	CSVVGQGVFVVAETQYF	TGCAGCGTTGTCGGGCAGGGGGTTTTTGTGGTTGCAGAGACCCAGTACTTC
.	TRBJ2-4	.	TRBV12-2	CASRLGRFQYF	TGTGCAAGTCGCTTAGGTCGGTTCCAGTACTTC
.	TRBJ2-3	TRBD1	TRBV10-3	CATQTGVGTDTQYF	TGTGCCACTCAAACAGGGGTAGGCACAGATACGCAGTATTTT
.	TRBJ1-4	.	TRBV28	CASRQGLNDEKLFF	TGTGCCAGCAGACAGGGCCTGAATGATGAAAAACTGTTTTTT
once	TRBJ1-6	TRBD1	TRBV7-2	CASSPLPGQRLHF	TGTGCCAGCAGCCCTCTACCGGGACAGAGACTCCACTTT
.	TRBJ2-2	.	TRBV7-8	CASSLVSGAPGELFF	TGTGCCAGCAGCTTAGTGTCTGGGGCCCCCGGGGAGCTGTTTTTT
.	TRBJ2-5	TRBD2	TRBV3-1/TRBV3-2	CASSQGVAGGLGGETQYF	TGTGCCAGCAGCCAAGGGGTAGCGGGGGGGCTCGGTGGAGAGACCCAGTACTTC
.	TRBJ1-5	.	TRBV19	CASSIGGSQPQHF	TGTGCCAGTAGTATAGGCGGTTCTCAGCCCCAGCATTTT
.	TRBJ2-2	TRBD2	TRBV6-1	CASSANSGGAAGELFF	TGTGCCAGCAGTGCCAATAGCGGGGGGGCCGCCGGGGAGCTGTTTTTT
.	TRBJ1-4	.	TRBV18	CASSPNFREKLFF	TGTGCCAGCTCACCGAACTTTCGTGAAAAACTGTTTTTT
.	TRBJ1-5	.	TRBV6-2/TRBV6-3	CASSDSRSDGNNQPQHF	TGTGCCAGCAGTGACTCTCGCTCCGACGGGAACAATCAGCCCCAGCATTTT
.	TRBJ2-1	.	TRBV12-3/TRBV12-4	CASSSLAYNEQFF	TGTGCCAGCAGTTCTCTAGCTTACAATGAGCAGTTCTTC
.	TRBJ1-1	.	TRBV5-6	CASSPLGGLNTEAFF	TGTGCCAGCAGCCCCCTGGGGGGTCTGAACACTGAAGCTTTCTTT
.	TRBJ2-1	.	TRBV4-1	CASSQVTGSSYNEQFF	TGCGCCAGCAGCCAAGTGACGGGAAGCTCCTACAATGAGCAGTTCTTC
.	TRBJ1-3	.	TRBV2	CASSAQARSGNTIYF	TGTGCCAGCAGTGCTCAGGCCCGCTCTGGAAACACCATATATTTT
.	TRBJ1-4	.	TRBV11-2	CASSSIPGGGAGEKLFF	TGTGCCAGCAGCTCCATACCCGGCGGGGGGGCCGGTGAAAAACTGTTTTTT
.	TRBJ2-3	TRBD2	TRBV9	CASSVRGDSSTDTQYF	TGTGCCAGCAGCGTACGGGGGGACTCAAGCACAGATACGCAGTATTTT
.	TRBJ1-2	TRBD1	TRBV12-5	CASGYGTGDGYTF	TGTGCTAGTGGTTACGGCACAGGGGACGGCTACACCTTC
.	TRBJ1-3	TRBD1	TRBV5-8	CASSPPQGVGNTIYF	TGTGCCAGCAGCCCCCCTCAGGGGGTTGGAAACACCATATATTTT
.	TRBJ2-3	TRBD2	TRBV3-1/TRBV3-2	CASISRGTSGGATDTQYF	TGTGCCAGCATCTCCAGAGGGACTAGCGGGGGGGCGACAGATACGCAGTATTTT
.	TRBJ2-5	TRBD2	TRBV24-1	CATSRAAGEETQYF	TGTGCCACCAGTAGGGCCGCGGGGGAAGAGACCCAGTACTTC
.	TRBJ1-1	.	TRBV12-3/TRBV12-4	CASSRQVNTEAFF	TGTGCCAGCAGTCGGCAGGTGAACACTGAAGCTTTCTTT